The rows below give T cell receptor beta chains drawn from one sample of a study of blood T cells in healthy people across ages. TCRdb independently ran MiXCR on the 5' RACE reads; one entry per CDR3 protein. The sample holds 650,000 to 900,000 distinct CDR3 sequences; around 62% are singletons and the top ten take about 30%. The sequenced material came from blood. These receptors all come from a man aged 30 to 45 in good health. Both conserved end residues are trimmed from each CDR3. A D gene is named only where the DNA matches it firmly.

d_call v_call cdr3_aa
- TRBV27 ASSLSASRFTDTQY
- TRBV5-4 ASSLDSGDYT
- TRBV4-1 ASSQETGYTGELF
- TRBV20-1 SARAPVLQASYEQY
- TRBV20-1 SARTRDWSGANVLT
TRBD1 TRBV6-6 ASSSGTGGPNEKLF
TRBD1 TRBV6-5 ASSYSVSGTGPYGYT
- TRBV29-1 SVDENWGRSRGYT
- TRBV7-9 ASTLDLGDEQY
- TRBV7-2 ASSLLGFGYNEQF
- TRBV6-2/TRBV6-3 ASSPVRFTQY
TRBD1 TRBV13 ASSATGGRGTQY
TRBD1 TRBV7-9 ASSLDDGTADEQY
- TRBV5-1 ASSFLRDTQY
TRBD1 TRBV7-3 ASSSGTGAAGKGYT
- TRBV7-2 ACSFRGAPGGGELF
- TRBV6-1 ASSDPGGVSGANVLT
- TRBV7-2 ASSSPQGDRYTDTQY
TRBD1 TRBV10-3 AISETGQALSYEQY
- TRBV5-6 ASSLLGGRGDYEQY
- TRBV12-3/TRBV12-4 ASSLSSTQF
- TRBV27 ASSFGNLHNSPLH